Reported below is one T cell receptor (beta chain). The data stem from a study of tissue T cells after allogeneic stem cell transplantation. Study-wide context: CD3+ T cells were flow-sorted when enough cells; otherwise DNA extracted directly.

Only in-frame clones appear in the TCRdb table, and some are missing; sequencing was by immunoSEQ multiplex PCR. The data contain roughly 25,000 clones, about 90% of them singletons. The CDR3 spans 15 residues. Germline V lookup: CDR1 MNHNS, CDR2 SASEGT. Trimming cost V 1 base and J 10 bases; bases outside gene matches: 7. The clonotype comes from a male donor older than 55 who later had graft-versus-host disease after an allogeneic stem cell transplant. J is TRBJ1-6 and V is TRBV6-1; 7 nucleotides align to TRBD1. Sequenced here: blood, sampled before transplantation. CDR3 DNA sequence: TGTGCCAGCAGTGAAGGATACAGGGGTTTGTCACCCCTCCACTTT. Translation: CASSEGYRGLSPLHF.